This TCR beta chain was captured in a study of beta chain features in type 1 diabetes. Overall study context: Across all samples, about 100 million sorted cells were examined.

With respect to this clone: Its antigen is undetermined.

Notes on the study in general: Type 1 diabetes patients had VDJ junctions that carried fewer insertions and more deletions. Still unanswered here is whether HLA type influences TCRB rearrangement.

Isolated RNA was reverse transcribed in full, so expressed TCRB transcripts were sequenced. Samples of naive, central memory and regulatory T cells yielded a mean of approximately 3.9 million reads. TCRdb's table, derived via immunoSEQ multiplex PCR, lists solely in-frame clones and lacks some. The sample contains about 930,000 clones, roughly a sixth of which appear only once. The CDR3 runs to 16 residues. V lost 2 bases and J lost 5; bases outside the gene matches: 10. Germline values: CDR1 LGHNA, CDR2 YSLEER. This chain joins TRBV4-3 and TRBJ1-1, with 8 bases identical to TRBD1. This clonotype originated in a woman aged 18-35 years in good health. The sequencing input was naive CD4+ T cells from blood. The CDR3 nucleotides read TGCGCCAGCAGCCAACTATCAGGGACAGGCCAAACTGAAGCTTTCTTT. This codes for CASSQLSGTGQTEAFF.